Sequencing of this T cell receptor beta chain was carried out in a study of CXCR3-negative and CXCR3-positive naive CD8 T cells. Study-wide results and caveats: Comparison of naive cells showed more hydrophobic TRB CDR3s in CXCR3-positive than in CXCR3-negative naive cells. Most assays were run on fresh PBMCs (CXCR3 expression partially decreased after cryopreservation).

In regard to this clonotype: Its specificity is not known.

Germline V lookup: CDR1 SEHNR, CDR2 FQNEAQ (reference sequence). The CDR3 extends over 13 amino acids. The sorting of each CD8+ T cell subset was done in triplicate, at 330,000 or so cells each. A CD45RO-CCR7+CD27+CD95- phenotype identified naive CD8+ T cells. Through 5' RACE with UMI labels, the TRB cDNA libraries were prepared. TCRdb reanalyzed the 5' RACE reads, giving one entry per CDR3 protein sequence and no DNA. The listing records tens of thousands of distinct CDR3 sequences. J is TRBJ2-1 and V is TRBV7-9. Sequenced sample: naive CXCR3+ CD8+ T cells from blood. Subset of the sample: CD45RO-CCR7+CD27+CD95- naive CD8+ T cells expressing CXCR3 (TNR3+). The source of this sequence is a human donor in good health. Some clones in this sample may be carry-over from other donors' samples. CDR3 loop: CASCDQKYNEQFF.